The rows below give T cell receptor beta chains drawn from one sample of a study of regulatory T cells in long-lasting Graves disease. Using its own MiXCR run on the multiplex PCR reads, TCRdb lists one record per CDR3 protein. The table includes 500,000 or so distinct CDR3 sequences, 15% to 20% detected once. The same data also went into a second study, on T cells in Graves' hyperthyroidism and ophthalmopathy.

Sequenced material: peripheral blood mononuclear cells (PBMCs), taken at new diagnosis, from a patient treated with antithyroid drugs. These receptors were collected from a woman aged 35-60 years with Graves disease. CDR3s include the opening cysteine and the closing phenylalanine or tryptophan. D genes are given only for firm matches.

j_gene | len | v_gene | d_gene | CDR3aa
TRBJ2-1 | 15 | TRBV7-8 | - | CASSARQSSVYEQFF
TRBJ1-1 | 14 | TRBV30 | - | CAWIKIRSDTEAFF
TRBJ1-1 | 16 | TRBV7-6 | TRBD1 | CASSFGQGDMNTEAFF
TRBJ2-1 | 16 | TRBV15 | - | CATSRAGGIRDNEQFF
TRBJ1-2 | 14 | TRBV6-1 | - | CASKVGPGGYGYTF
TRBJ2-1 | 13 | TRBV28 | - | CASQTVSYNEQFF
TRBJ1-4 | 14 | TRBV28 | TRBD1 | CASSPAGTGGRVFF
TRBJ1-1 | 16 | TRBV6-7 | - | CASRIRDTEPYTEAFF
TRBJ2-1 | 15 | TRBV9 | - | CASSVELDTYNEQFF
TRBJ1-2 | 19 | TRBV18 | TRBD1 | CASSPMVAGTGVANYGYTF
TRBJ1-5 | 16 | TRBV6-1 | TRBD1 | CASIEQGALPNQPQHF
TRBJ2-2 | 16 | TRBV12-3/TRBV12-4 | TRBD1 | CASSPGEGAWTGELFF
TRBJ1-5 | 11 | TRBV28 | - | CASTGREPQHF
TRBJ2-1 | 13 | TRBV6-1 | TRBD2 | CASRSGGGNEQFF
TRBJ1-2 | 12 | TRBV20-1 | - | CSAPKGGGGYTF
TRBJ2-3 | 14 | TRBV7-9 | - | CASSLVFGADTQYF
TRBJ1-5 | 17 | TRBV3-1 | TRBD1 | CASSPAGGGTWNQPQHF
TRBJ2-5 | 12 | TRBV18 | - | CASSPSKETQYF
TRBJ1-6 | 15 | TRBV3-1 | - | CASSQWDGIISPLHF
TRBJ1-1 | 12 | TRBV20-1 | - | CSADRSNTEAFF
TRBJ2-7 | 12 | TRBV5-1 | - | CASSSGNYEQYF
TRBJ1-2 | 15 | TRBV19 | - | CASSIPGPGAYGYTF
TRBJ1-5 | 14 | TRBV27 | - | CASSPLQGTQPQHF
TRBJ1-1 | 14 | TRBV25-1 | - | CASSVGPAEFEAFF
TRBJ1-5 | 16 | TRBV24-1 | TRBD1 | CATSDRQGPSNQPQHF
TRBJ2-2 | 15 | TRBV19 | TRBD1 | CASSWGQGVTGELFF
TRBJ2-3 | 14 | TRBV5-6 | - | CASSLAIHTDTQYF
TRBJ1-1 | 15 | TRBV9 | - | CASSVEGTWGTEAFF
TRBJ2-6 | 13 | TRBV19 | - | CAVRATGANVLTF
TRBJ2-5 | 15 | TRBV19 | - | CASSVSGREGETQYF
TRBJ1-5 | 17 | TRBV7-2 | - | CASSLLAGGPSNQPQHF
TRBJ2-7 | 13 | TRBV5-1 | - | CASSPGTRYEQYF
TRBJ1-1 | 16 | TRBV10-1 | - | CASSDKSSPRTAEAFF
TRBJ1-5 | 21 | TRBV28 | TRBD1 | CASSFYAFGLGTGYSNQPQHF
TRBJ2-1 | 17 | TRBV5-4 | TRBD2 | CASSFGLAGPPYNEQFF
TRBJ2-1 | 15 | TRBV20-1 | TRBD2 | CSARGAGMSYNEQFF
TRBJ1-1 | 12 | TRBV15 | TRBD1 | CATSSPTGSAFF
TRBJ2-2 | 15 | TRBV3-1 | TRBD1 | CAGSQGQGYGGELFF
TRBJ1-1 | 15 | TRBV12-3/TRBV12-4 | - | CASNRPGNLYTEAFF
TRBJ1-1 | 12 | TRBV11-2 | - | CASKGAEAEAFF